What follows is one T cell receptor beta chain and its context. The target antigen is unknown. This CDR3 has 17 amino acids. The V end was cut by 3 bases, the J end by 2 bases, with 17 bases between. From germline, CDR1 is KGHSH and CDR2 LQKENI. The entry originates in a study of cytomegalovirus exposure and HLA in healthy donors. Study context: A prior analysis found about 110 million unique TCR beta sequences from around 180 million T cells.

Findings and limits, study-wide: Diagnosis of cytomegalovirus status made by the classifier reportedly showed high specificity and sensitivity.

Researchers ran the PCR with 60 Vbeta and 13 Jbeta primers. TCRdb's copy holds only in-frame clones and misses some; the assay was immunoSEQ multiplex PCR. The sample holds under 65,000 clones. The V call is TRBV18, the J call TRBJ1-5; D is uncertain. The sequencing sample was made of PBMCs. This TCR was recovered from a woman between 18 and 29 years old in good health and CMV-seronegative. The CDR3 DNA reads TGTGCCAGCTCACCCGCGACCACCGGGGTTCGCAATCAGCCCCAGCATTTT. Translation: CASSPATTGVRNQPQHF. Full variable domain (outside the CDR3, taken from reference TRBV18 and TRBJ1-5): NAGVMQNPRHLVRRRGQEARLRCSPMKGHSHVYWYRQLPEEGLKFMVYLQKENIIDESGMPKERFSAEFPKEGPSILRIQQVVRGDSAAYFCASSPATTGVRNQPQHFGDGTRLSIL.